Below, 10 T cell receptor beta chains from the same sample are listed, as sequenced in a study of shared T cell receptors in the human thymus. Clones were read by immunoSEQ multiplex PCR, and TCRdb kept only the in-frame ones, dropping some. The table has about 380,000 clones, just under 95% seen once. The specimen sequenced was thymocytes. The origin of the receptors is a human donor.

This clone was counted once. The V call is TRBV15, the J call TRBJ2-1, with D tentatively TRBD2 (6 bases). V lost 0 bases, J lost 0 bases, and 21 bases lay in between. This CDR3 has 20 amino acids. Per germline, CDR1 LNHNV and CDR2 YYDKDF (reference sequence). The chain's CDR3 is CATSRDGLAAIKSSYNEQFF. CDR3 DNA: TGTGCCACCAGCAGAGATGGTTTAGCGGCAATAAAAAGCTCCTACAATGAGCAGTTCTTC.

The chain uses TRBV6-5 and TRBJ2-7; the D gene is possibly TRBD1 (6 bases). Germline CDR1 MNHEY, CDR2 SVGAGI. The CDR3 contains 14 residues. The V and J ends lost 6 bases and 0 bases respectively, with 12 bases between them. CDR3 nucleotide sequence: TGTGCCAGCAGCTCAGGGGATAGCTCCTACGAGCAGTACTTC. This sequence encodes CASSSGDSSYEQYF.

The chain carries TRBV4-1 and TRBJ2-7, with D uncertain. The V gene's germline CDR1 is MGHRA and CDR2 YSYEKL. The CDR3 is 14 residues long. The ends were cut back, 0 bases at V and 0 bases at J, with 6 bases in the middle. The DNA for the CDR3 is TGCGCCAGCAGCCAAGAACGTTCCTCCTACGAGCAGTACTTC. Translated, it gives CASSQERSSYEQYF.

This clone was detected only once. The gene calls are TRBV19 and TRBJ1-1, with TRBD1 identical over 9 bases. The CDR3 is 18 amino acids. The V segment lost 1 base and the J segment 4 bases; nucleotides outside the gene matches: 13. Germline values: CDR1 LNHDA, CDR2 SQIVND (reference sequence). The CDR3 DNA reads as TGTGCCAGTAGTATAGGGGACAGGGTTTCGTTTCTGGGCACTGAAGCTTTCTTT. Translated: CASSIGDRVSFLGTEAFF.

The chain combines TRBV4-3 with TRBJ1-1; a possible D gene is TRBD1 (5 bases). The V gene lost 0 bases and the J gene lost 9 bases, with 11 bases spanning the gap. This CDR3 is built from 13 residues. Germline CDR1 is LGHNA and CDR2 is YSLEER. The CDR3 region is CASSQDLGGKAFF. In DNA, the CDR3 is TGCGCCAGCAGCCAAGATTTGGGGGGAAAAGCTTTCTTT.

DNA for the CDR3: TGCGCCAGCAGCCTTGCTACCGGGACAGGAACCTACGAGCAGTACTTC. It encodes CASSLATGTGTYEQYF. V gene TRBV4-1 combines with J gene TRBJ2-7, with 8 bases lining up with TRBD1. Trimming took 4 bases from V and 2 from J; bases not matched to a gene: 10. Germline values: CDR1 MGHRA, CDR2 YSYEKL. This CDR3 is 16 amino acids long.

The CDR3 reads CASSLGLEPNYEQYF. CDR3 sequence (DNA): TGTGCCAGCAGCTTGGGGTTGGAGCCGAACTACGAGCAGTACTTC. This chain connects TRBV7-2 to TRBJ2-7; D is unclear. Germline V gene sequence: CDR1 SGHTA, CDR2 FQGNSA. The CDR3 runs to 15 residues. Trimming took 3 bases from V and 3 from J, leaving 15 bases between them.

This chain links TRBV6-4 with TRBJ2-7; 7 bases are a match to TRBD1. Trimming removed 6 bases from V and 4 bases from J; junction bases left unmatched: 6. The CDR3 contains 13 residues. Germline loops: CDR1 MRHNA, CDR2 SNTAGT. CDR3 DNA sequence: TGTGCCAGCAGCATGGGACAGTCTTACGAGCAGTACTTC. This encodes CASSMGQSYEQYF.

This CDR3 reads CATSSTGGAVYGYTF. DNA for the CDR3: TGTGCCACCAGCAGTACAGGGGGCGCGGTCTATGGCTACACCTTC. The chain joins TRBV15 to TRBJ1-2, with TRBD1 matching 9 bases. Germline V gives CDR1 LNHNV, CDR2 YYDKDF (reference sequence). After removal of 3 bases from V and 4 bases from J, the junction contained 6 bases not matched to a gene. CDR3 size: 15 residues.

The V and J genes are TRBV20-1 and TRBJ2-2; D not certain. Germline V gene lookup returns CDR1 DFQATT and CDR2 SNEGSKA (reference sequence). The CDR3 sequence is 10 residues long. The ends were cut back, 7 bases at V and 3 bases at J, with 3 bases in the middle. CDR3 region: CSVHTGELFF. CDR3 DNA: TGCAGTGTGCACACCGGGGAGCTGTTTTTT.